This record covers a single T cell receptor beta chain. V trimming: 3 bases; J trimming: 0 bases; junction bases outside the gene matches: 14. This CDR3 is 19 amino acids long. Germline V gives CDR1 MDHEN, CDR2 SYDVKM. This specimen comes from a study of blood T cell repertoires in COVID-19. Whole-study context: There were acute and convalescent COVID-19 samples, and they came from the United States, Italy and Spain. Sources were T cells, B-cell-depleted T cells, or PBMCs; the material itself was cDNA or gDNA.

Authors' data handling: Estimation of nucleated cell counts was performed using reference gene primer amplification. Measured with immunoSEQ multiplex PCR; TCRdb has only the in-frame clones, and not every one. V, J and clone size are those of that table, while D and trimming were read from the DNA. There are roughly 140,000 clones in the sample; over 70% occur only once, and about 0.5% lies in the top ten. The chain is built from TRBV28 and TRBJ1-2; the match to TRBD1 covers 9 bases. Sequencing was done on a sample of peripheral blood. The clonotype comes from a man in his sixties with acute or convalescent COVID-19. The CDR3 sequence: CASSLVINPGQGANYGYTF. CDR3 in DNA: TGTGCCAGCAGTTTGGTCATCAACCCGGGACAGGGAGCTAACTATGGCTACACCTTC.